Listed below are T cell receptor beta chains from one sample, sequenced in a study of cytomegalovirus exposure and HLA in healthy donors. Some clones are missing from TCRdb's copy, which holds only in-frame ones; the method was immunoSEQ multiplex PCR. The sample carries under 200,000 clones, approximately 83% recorded once. Material for sequencing was PBMCs. The origin of the receptors is a young man in good health and CMV-seropositive. The CDR3 runs from the conserved cysteine through the conserved F or W. A D gene is named only where the DNA matches it firmly. Clone size is stated in some rows and not others, as once, few, many or a class when expanded.

j_call clone_size v_call d_call cdr3_aa cdr3_nt
TRBJ2-1 NA TRBV7-8 NA CASSLRTEVASYNEQFF TGTGCCAGCAGCTTGCGGACCGAGGTAGCGTCATACAATGAGCAGTTCTTC
TRBJ1-2 NA TRBV30 NA CAWSGSTAGGYTF TGTGCCTGGAGTGGTTCCACTGCGGGTGGCTACACCTTC
TRBJ2-5 NA TRBV30 NA CAWSRTHQGTQYF TGTGCCTGGAGTCGGACACACCAGGGGACCCAGTACTTC
TRBJ1-2 NA TRBV13 NA CASSLADPGLENYGYTF TGTGCCAGCAGCTTAGCCGATCCAGGGCTCGAGAACTATGGCTACACCTTC
TRBJ1-5 NA TRBV28 TRBD1 CAATGTGVRQPQHF TGTGCCGCAACCGGGACAGGGGTGCGGCAGCCCCAGCATTTT
TRBJ1-5 NA TRBV30 NA CAWGAGTDQPQHF TGTGCCTGGGGGGCGGGGACCGATCAGCCCCAGCATTTT
TRBJ2-4 NA TRBV30 TRBD1 CASGQGATKNIQYF TGTGCCTCGGGACAGGGAGCTACTAAAAACATTCAGTACTTC
TRBJ1-1 once TRBV9 NA CASNRGGENTEAFF TGTGCCAGTAATCGGGGGGGGGAGAACACTGAAGCTTTCTTT
TRBJ2-1 NA TRBV2 TRBD2 CASSAQRGVSYNEQFF TGTGCCAGCAGTGCTCAGCGGGGGGTCTCCTACAATGAGCAGTTCTTC
TRBJ2-1 NA TRBV7-2 TRBD2 CASSREGLAYDEQFF TGTGCCAGCAGCCGAGAGGGACTAGCTTATGATGAGCAGTTCTTC
TRBJ2-2 NA TRBV18 TRBD2 CASSPPGLAYDGELFF TGTGCCAGCTCACCGCCGGGACTAGCGTATGATGGGGAGCTGTTTTTT
TRBJ1-3 NA TRBV2 TRBD1 CASSARQGGNTIYF TGTGCCAGCAGTGCTAGACAGGGGGGAAACACCATATATTTT
TRBJ2-7 NA TRBV12-5 NA CASGLVVSGRGNYEQYF TGTGCTAGTGGTTTGGTGGTTTCGGGTAGGGGAAACTACGAGCAGTACTTC
TRBJ1-3 NA TRBV19 NA CATHRGTGNTIYF TGTGCCACCCACCGAGGGACTGGAAACACCATATATTTT
TRBJ2-2 NA TRBV5-1 TRBD2 CASSPGTSPGELFF TGCGCCAGCAGCCCCGGGACTAGTCCCGGGGAGCTGTTTTTT
TRBJ1-5 NA TRBV27 NA CASSLWGLGQPQHF TGTGCCAGCAGTTTATGGGGGCTGGGTCAGCCCCAGCATTTT
TRBJ2-7 NA TRBV21-1 NA CASSKVRGIKYEQYF TGTGCCAGCAGCAAAGTGAGGGGGATCAAGTACGAGCAGTACTTC
TRBJ1-3 NA TRBV10-1 NA CASSESRDTRISGNTIYF TGCGCCAGCAGTGAGTCGAGGGACACGCGAATCTCTGGAAACACCATATATTTT
TRBJ1-6 NA TRBV6-1 TRBD1 CVSRQGYSPLHF TGTGTCTCCCGACAGGGTTACTCACCCCTCCACTTT
TRBJ2-7 NA TRBV7-9 NA CASSLESDAEEQYF TGTGCCAGCAGCTTAGAGAGCGACGCCGAAGAGCAGTACTTC
TRBJ2-1 NA TRBV7-7 TRBD2 CASSPRLADNEQFF TGTGCTAGCAGCCCACGACTAGCGGACAATGAGCAGTTCTTC
TRBJ2-5 NA TRBV9 TRBD1 CASSGARGLRETQYF TGTGCCAGCAGCGGGGCCAGGGGGTTAAGAGAGACCCAGTACTTC
TRBJ2-1 NA TRBV4-1 TRBD1 CASSQVRQGRDPEQFF TGCGCCAGCAGCCAGGTTAGACAGGGGCGGGATCCTGAGCAGTTCTTC
TRBJ1-4 NA TRBV9 TRBD1 CASSAAGTGLSGSEKLFF TGTGCCAGCAGCGCCGCCGGGACAGGGCTTAGTGGCTCTGAAAAACTGTTTTTT
TRBJ2-7 once TRBV13 TRBD2 CASSLGRGGYEQYF TGTGCCAGCAGCTTAGGGCGGGGGGGCTACGAGCAGTACTTC
TRBJ2-7 NA TRBV27 TRBD2 CASSLSGGLYEQYF TGTGCCAGCAGTTTATCGGGAGGGCTCTACGAGCAGTACTTC
TRBJ1-6 NA TRBV7-2 NA CASSLRGMGDVAPLHF TGTGCCAGCAGCTTGAGGGGGATGGGCGATGTGGCACCCCTCCACTTT
TRBJ2-3 NA TRBV30 TRBD2 CAWSVSGGLADTQYF TGTGCCTGGAGTGTATCGGGGGGGCTGGCAGATACGCAGTATTTT
TRBJ1-6 NA TRBV19 NA CASSISAGWHPNSPLHF TGTGCCAGTAGTATTTCGGCAGGGTGGCATCCTAATTCACCCCTCCACTTT
TRBJ2-7 NA TRBV19 TRBD1 CASSIARQGAKTYEQYF TGTGCCAGTAGTATAGCACGACAGGGGGCCAAGACCTACGAGCAGTACTTC
TRBJ1-2 NA TRBV27 NA CASSSTVRFGYTF TGTGCCAGCTCATCCACTGTGAGGTTTGGCTACACCTTC
TRBJ2-1 NA TRBV2 TRBD2 CASSENWTSGGAFSYNEQFF TGTGCCAGCAGTGAAAACTGGACTAGCGGGGGGGCTTTCTCCTACAATGAGCAGTTCTTC
TRBJ2-2 NA TRBV6-1 NA CASRGLHTGELFF TGTGCCAGCCGGGGATTACACACCGGGGAGCTGTTTTTT
TRBJ2-2 NA TRBV12-5 NA CASFGSTGELFF TGTGCTAGTTTCGGTTCGACCGGGGAGCTGTTTTTT
TRBJ1-1 NA TRBV9 NA CASSGRGVGAFF TGTGCCAGCAGCGGTAGGGGCGTTGGAGCTTTCTTT
TRBJ2-3 NA TRBV5-1 TRBD2 CASRDYGGAGDTQYF TGCGCCAGCAGGGACTACGGGGGGGCAGGGGATACGCAGTATTTT
TRBJ2-5 NA TRBV4-1 TRBD1 CASSQPDRDQETQYF TGCGCCAGCAGCCAACCTGACAGGGACCAAGAGACCCAGTACTTC
TRBJ2-6 NA TRBV5-1 TRBD1 CASSNAGGASGANVLTF TGCGCCAGCAGTAATGCAGGGGGCGCTTCTGGGGCCAACGTCCTGACTTTC
TRBJ2-7 few TRBV5-4 TRBD1 CASSRGLEQYF TGTGCCAGCAGCAGGGGGCTCGAGCAGTACTTC
TRBJ1-5 NA TRBV28 NA CASSLWWRPRVDQPQHF TGTGCCAGCAGTTTATGGTGGCGGCCCCGAGTGGATCAGCCCCAGCATTTT
TRBJ2-1 NA TRBV9 NA CASSPDLRIYNEQFF TGTGCCAGCAGCCCCGACTTAAGGATATACAATGAGCAGTTCTTC
TRBJ1-4 NA TRBV2 TRBD1 CASSEVRGTGREKLFF TGTGCCAGCAGTGAAGTTCGAGGGACAGGGAGGGAAAAACTGTTTTTT
TRBJ2-3 NA TRBV6-4 TRBD2 CASSDSARGGRDTQYF TGTGCCAGCAGTGACTCTGCACGGGGGGGCCGAGATACGCAGTATTTT
TRBJ1-5 NA TRBV19 TRBD1 CASSTGQGRVQPQHF TGTGCCAGTAGCACGGGACAGGGACGGGTTCAGCCCCAGCATTTT
TRBJ1-2 NA TRBV5-1 NA CASSPMGEGGYTF TGCGCCAGCAGCCCAATGGGTGAGGGCGGCTACACCTTC
TRBJ1-6 NA TRBV5-1 NA CASSFIGANSPLHF TGCGCCAGCAGCTTTATAGGGGCGAATTCACCCCTCCACTTT
TRBJ2-7 NA TRBV6-5 TRBD1 CASSSPGQGYYEQYF TGTGCCAGCAGTTCCCCGGGACAGGGATACTACGAGCAGTACTTC
TRBJ1-2 NA TRBV6-1 NA CASSEAGGVRGYTF TGTGCCAGCAGTGAAGCCGGCGGGGTCAGGGGCTACACCTTC
TRBJ2-5 NA TRBV9 NA CASSVASQAQETQYF TGTGCCAGCAGCGTAGCTTCTCAGGCTCAAGAGACCCAGTACTTC
TRBJ2-7 once TRBV19 NA CASSMNRDSYEQYF TGTGCCAGTAGTATGAACAGGGACTCCTACGAGCAGTACTTC
TRBJ2-5 NA TRBV6-6 TRBD2 CASSYATGTKETQYF TGTGCCAGCAGTTACGCGACCGGGACTAAAGAGACCCAGTACTTC